Listed below are T cell receptor beta chains from one sample, sequenced in a study of T-cell memory formation after mild COVID-19. MiXCR, run by TCRdb on the 5' RACE reads, gives a single entry per CDR3 protein. The data show roughly 150,000 distinct CDR3 sequences, approximately 25% seen once. Sequenced input: PBMCs or a T cell subset sorted from them (not recorded which). These receptors originate from an adult woman who had mild COVID-19 (a few samples of this study predate the infection). Cell type and time point are not known. Each CDR3 is given with its conserved first and last residue. D genes are given only for firm matches. Some rows have no size entry. The others give once, few or many, or a class for an expanded clone.

abundance | d_gene | j_gene | v_gene | CDR3nt | CDR3aa
. | . | TRBJ2-3 | TRBV15 | TGTGCCACCAGTCTTTGGGGGTACACAGATACGCAGTATTTT | CATSLWGYTDTQYF
. | TRBD1 | TRBJ1-1 | TRBV27 | TGTGCCAGCAGTTTATCAGGACAGGCGGTGAACACTGAAGCTTTCTTT | CASSLSGQAVNTEAFF
. | . | TRBJ2-1 | TRBV14 | TGTGCCAGCAGCCAAGACCCCTTACACTCCTACAATGAGCAGTTCTTC | CASSQDPLHSYNEQFF
few | TRBD1 | TRBJ2-3 | TRBV20-1 | TGCAGTGCTAGAGATGAGGACAGGGTTCCAGATACGCAGTATTTT | CSARDEDRVPDTQYF
. | . | TRBJ2-3 | TRBV7-9 | TGTGCCAGCAGCTTGAGCGGCTTTAGCACAGATACGCAGTATTTT | CASSLSGFSTDTQYF
few | . | TRBJ2-7 | TRBV12-3/TRBV12-4 | TGTGCCAGCAGTTTGAACTACTACGAGCAGTACTTC | CASSLNYYEQYF
few | . | TRBJ2-7 | TRBV18 | TGTGCCAGCTCACCCACGGGCACAAGGACTCCCAGCAGAGCCTACGAGCAGTACTTC | CASSPTGTRTPSRAYEQYF
. | . | TRBJ1-5 | TRBV20-1 | TGCAGTGTTCCGGAGGGGACTGATCAGCCCCAGCATTTT | CSVPEGTDQPQHF
. | . | TRBJ1-1 | TRBV19 | TGTGCCAGTAGTATTCGGACGGGAGCGACTGAAGCTTTCTTT | CASSIRTGATEAFF
. | TRBD2 | TRBJ2-7 | TRBV14 | TGTGCCAGCAGCCAAGATCCCGTCGGACTAGCGGGGGAGGACGAGCAGTACTTC | CASSQDPVGLAGEDEQYF
. | TRBD2 | TRBJ2-5 | TRBV4-1 | TGCGCCAGCAGCCAAGATGCTCGGGGGACTAGCGGGGGGGCCGGTGAGACCCAGTACTTC | CASSQDARGTSGGAGETQYF
few | . | TRBJ2-1 | TRBV24-1 | TGTGCCACCAGTCCAGGTAGCAATGAGCAGTTCTTC | CATSPGSNEQFF
few | TRBD2 | TRBJ2-2 | TRBV4-2 | TGTGCCAGCAGCCAAGAATACAGGTTCGGGAGGGCCGGGGAGCTGTTTTTT | CASSQEYRFGRAGELFF
. | TRBD2 | TRBJ2-3 | TRBV5-1 | TGCGCCAGCAGCTTGTATCCAGCGGGGGCCTCAGATACGCAGTATTTT | CASSLYPAGASDTQYF
. | . | TRBJ2-1 | TRBV4-1 | TGCGCCAGCAGCCAAGTTGGGGCCGAGGGAGACGAGCAGTTCTTC | CASSQVGAEGDEQFF
. | TRBD2 | TRBJ2-2 | TRBV10-3 | TGTGCCATCAGCGCTCCGAAGGCTAGCGGGAGGCCGGGGGACACCGGGGAGCTGTTTTTT | CAISAPKASGRPGDTGELFF
. | . | TRBJ2-1 | TRBV24-1 | TGTGCCACCAGTGATTTAGGGCAGGGGTCCTACAATGAGCAGTTCTTC | CATSDLGQGSYNEQFF
few | TRBD1 | TRBJ2-7 | TRBV27 | TGTGCCAGCAGTCCGGACAGGGGCCACGAGCAGTACTTC | CASSPDRGHEQYF
. | TRBD2 | TRBJ2-5 | TRBV30 | TGTGCCTGCTCCCAGGGTAGCGGGGGGTGGAAGACCCAGTACTTC | CACSQGSGGWKTQYF
few | TRBD2 | TRBJ2-7 | TRBV6-2/TRBV6-3 | TGTGCCAGCAGTTACAGGGGAGGGCCTTACTACGAGCAGTACTTC | CASSYRGGPYYEQYF
few | TRBD2 | TRBJ2-7 | TRBV15 | TGTGCCACCAGCAGAGCGGGCCTGCTAGCGGGAGTAGGCTACGAGCAGTACTTC | CATSRAGLLAGVGYEQYF
. | TRBD2 | TRBJ2-5 | TRBV20-1 | TGCAGTGCTAGAGATCGACTAGCGAGAGAGACCCAGTACTTC | CSARDRLARETQYF
. | TRBD1 | TRBJ2-7 | TRBV6-2/TRBV6-3 | TGTGCCAGCGGATGGGACAGCTCCTACGAGCAGTACTTC | CASGWDSSYEQYF
. | . | TRBJ2-7 | TRBV6-5 | TGTGCCAGCAGTTCCCTCTGGCCCTACGAGCAGTACTTC | CASSSLWPYEQYF
few | . | TRBJ2-4 | TRBV20-1 | TGCAGTGCTGGACCGGACTCTCTAGCCAAAAACATTCAGTACTTC | CSAGPDSLAKNIQYF
. | . | TRBJ1-2 | TRBV6-1 | TGTGCCAGCAGTGAAATAACTACTAACTATGGCTACACCTTC | CASSEITTNYGYTF
. | . | TRBJ2-5 | TRBV7-9 | TGTGCCAGCACTGGAAGCTCGGGGACCCAGTACTTC | CASTGSSGTQYF
few | . | TRBJ2-3 | TRBV18 | TGTGCCAGCTCACCAAGTCTATCGGGAGAGGAAGATACGCAGTATTTT | CASSPSLSGEEDTQYF
. | . | TRBJ2-7 | TRBV10-3 | TGTGCCATCAGTGAGTCTGGGACGAGAAACTACGAGCAGTACTTC | CAISESGTRNYEQYF
. | TRBD1 | TRBJ2-1 | TRBV6-1 | TGTGCCAGCAGGGGACAGGGAAAATATGAGCAGTTCTTC | CASRGQGKYEQFF
few | TRBD1 | TRBJ1-2 | TRBV7-8 | TGTGCCAGCAGCTCCCCCGGGACAGAGCATTATGGCTACACCTTC | CASSSPGTEHYGYTF
. | TRBD2 | TRBJ2-3 | TRBV7-9 | TGTGCCAGCAGCGCGACTAGCGGGGGGCCCCTCACAGATACGCAGTATTTT | CASSATSGGPLTDTQYF
few | . | TRBJ2-7 | TRBV11-2 | TGTGCCAGCAGCTCCGGGGTGAGCGCCTCCTACGAGCAGTACTTC | CASSSGVSASYEQYF
many | TRBD1 | TRBJ2-5 | TRBV4-1 | TGCGCCAGCGGGGACCGGGACAGACAAGAGACCCAGTACTTC | CASGDRDRQETQYF
few | . | TRBJ2-7 | TRBV13 | TGTGCCAGCAGCTTGGCAGGGCACCCCTACGAGCAGTACTTC | CASSLAGHPYEQYF
. | . | TRBJ2-3 | TRBV14 | TGTGCCAGCAGCGAAGAACAGGGTTGGGGCACAGATACGCAGTATTTT | CASSEEQGWGTDTQYF
. | TRBD2 | TRBJ2-3 | TRBV24-1 | TGTGCCACCAGTGATTTGCACGGAGCGGGAGAATCAGATACGCAGTATTTT | CATSDLHGAGESDTQYF
few | TRBD2 | TRBJ2-1 | TRBV6-5 | TGTGCCAGCAGCCGAAATGTACTAGCGCGCTACAATGAGCAGTTCTTC | CASSRNVLARYNEQFF
few | . | TRBJ2-1 | TRBV7-3 | TGTGCCAGCAGCTCCGTGGACAGTGAGCAGTTCTTC | CASSSVDSEQFF
once | TRBD2 | TRBJ2-2 | TRBV6-2/TRBV6-3 | TGTGCCAGCAGTCGCCTAACTAGCGGGAGTTATACCGGGGAGCTGTTTTTT | CASSRLTSGSYTGELFF
few | . | TRBJ2-7 | TRBV29-1 | TGCAGCGTTTTGGGGGGGCCCTCAGGAGAGCAGTACTTC | CSVLGGPSGEQYF
once | . | TRBJ2-3 | TRBV9 | TGTGCCAGCAGCGTAGTGGGACAACGCGCAGATACGCAGTATTTT | CASSVVGQRADTQYF
. | . | TRBJ2-7 | TRBV27 | TGTGCCAGCAGCTCTGCGTGGGGGGACGAGCAGTACTTC | CASSSAWGDEQYF
. | . | TRBJ1-2 | TRBV7-9 | TGTGCCAGCAGCTTAAGCGTAGTGGAAGATGGCTACACCTTC | CASSLSVVEDGYTF
. | . | TRBJ1-2 | TRBV14 | TGTGCCAGCAGCCAAGATCACGGGGCCCGAGGGGGCTACACCTTC | CASSQDHGARGGYTF
few | TRBD2 | TRBJ2-7 | TRBV10-3 | TGTGCCTCCCTTGAGCGGGGCTCCTACGAGCAGTACTTC | CASLERGSYEQYF
. | TRBD2 | TRBJ2-5 | TRBV30 | TGTGCCTGGGACGAGGGGATTCGACTAGCGGGAGGAGAGACCCAGTACTTC | CAWDEGIRLAGGETQYF